The 10 T cell receptor beta chains presented below share a single source sample, sequenced in a study of vaccination effects on CD4 cells after COVID-19. Culturing for about 9 days preceded CD4+ T cell isolation. Each participant received a vaccine that was either BNT162b2 or mRNA-1273, given as two doses. The assay was immunoSEQ multiplex PCR, and TCRdb's table has in-frame clones only and misses some. There are approximately 38,000 clones in the sample; around 71% occur only once, and more than 7.5% lies in the top ten. Their antigen targets remain unknown. The starting material was CD4+ T cells from PBMCs cultured without peptide, obtained after COVID-19 vaccination. The source is a human donor who received a COVID-19 vaccine.

The chain carries TRBV6-6 and TRBJ2-3, with 8 bases matching TRBD2. Per the germline V gene, CDR1 is MNHNY and CDR2 is SVGAGI (reference sequence). The CDR3 has 16 amino acids. J lost 7 bases, V lost 6 bases, and 15 bases had no gene match. The chain's CDR3 is CASSLRGGTPPNTQYF. CDR3 in DNA: TGTGCCAGCAGCCTCCGGGGGGGGACTCCCCCGAATACGCAGTATTTT.

The rearrangement joins TRBV19 to TRBJ2-7, with TRBD2 identical over 14 bases. Losses at the gene ends were 5 bases for V and 2 bases for J; bases not matched to a gene: 5. CDR3 length equals 16 residues. Germline lookup yields CDR1 LNHDA and CDR2 SQIVND (reference sequence). In DNA, the CDR3 is TGTGCCAGTAGTCTCCCGACTAGCGGGAGGGCCTACGAGCAGTACTTC. Translating gives CASSLPTSGRAYEQYF.

The chain employs TRBV11-2 and TRBJ2-3, with TRBD2 identical over 9 bases. CDR3 length: 16 amino acids. V was clipped by 3 bases and J by 2 bases; unmatched bases: 6. CDR1 SGHAT and CDR2 FQNNGV come from the germline V gene. CDR3 region: CASSFLAGTHTDTQYF. CDR3 bases: TGTGCCAGCAGCTTCCTAGCGGGAACGCACACAGATACGCAGTATTTT.

The CDR3, as DNA: TGTGCCAGCCAGGCGAGGACAGGAGGGAGCGAGCAGTACTTC. Its protein is CASQARTGGSEQYF. The chain is built from TRBV2 and TRBJ2-7; perhaps TRBD1 as D (7 bases). The CDR3 has 14 residues. Germline V gene sequence: CDR1 SNHLY, CDR2 FYNNEI. V was cut by 8 bases and J by 6 bases, with 20 bases left in between.

The chain has TRBV6-5 and TRBJ1-4; D is ambiguous. The CDR3 length is 15 residues. The germline V gene encodes CDR1 MNHEY and CDR2 SVGAGI. Trimming removed 8 bases from V and 8 bases from J, with 21 bases in between. The CDR3, as DNA: TGTGCCAGCTCCCCAAGGGCCGGAATCGGAGAAAAACTGTTTTTT. Its translation is CASSPRAGIGEKLFF.

This clone was seen a few times. The chain carries TRBV30 and TRBJ1-2; TRBD1 is a possible D gene (6 bases). V was clipped by 3 bases and J by 9 bases, with 17 bases between them. This CDR3 spans 13 amino acids. Germline V gene data show CDR1 as GTSNPN and CDR2 as SVGIG (reference sequence). The CDR3 here is CAWRERTAVRYTF. CDR3 bases: TGTGCCTGGAGAGAGAGGACAGCGGTGCGCTACACCTTC.

The rearrangement links TRBV14 to TRBJ2-5; D is perhaps TRBD2 (6 bases). The length of the CDR3 is 15 residues. The V end lost 2 bases, the J end lost 1 base, and 11 bases lay between the germline ends. The germline V gene encodes CDR1 SGHDN and CDR2 FVKESK. Here the CDR3 reads CASSQLGGSQETQYF. CDR3 bases: TGTGCCAGCAGCCAATTGGGGGGAAGCCAAGAGACCCAGTACTTC.

V usage is TRBV6-4 and J usage is TRBJ1-1, with 9 bases that match TRBD1. CDR1 and CDR2 from the germline V gene are MRHNA and SNTAGT. The length of the CDR3 is 15 residues. After removal of 6 bases from V and 1 base from J, the junction contained 6 bases not matched to a gene. The CDR3 sequence is CASRDQTGGNTEAFF. In nucleotides, the CDR3 is TGTGCCAGCAGAGACCAGACAGGGGGGAACACTGAAGCTTTCTTT.

The chain couples TRBV5-1 to TRBJ2-7; 7 bases line up with TRBD1. This CDR3 spans 16 amino acids. Germline CDR1 SGHRS, CDR2 YFSETQ. The V and J ends lost 4 bases and 0 bases, in that order; junction bases with no gene match: 10. The CDR3 nucleotides read TGCGCCAGCAGCGTTCTACAGGGGCGCTCCTCCTACGAGCAGTACTTC. Translated: CASSVLQGRSSYEQYF.

The chain combines TRBV5-1 with TRBJ2-4; weak D call: TRBD1 (6 bases). V lost 0 bases and J lost 1, with 14 bases in between. Germline loops: CDR1 SGHRS, CDR2 YFSETQ. CDR3 length: 17 residues. Here the CDR3 DNA reads TGCGCCAGCAGCTTGGTCCTCAGGGGATCGGCCAAAAACATTCAGTACTTC. This sequence encodes CASSLVLRGSAKNIQYF.